The clone carrying this T cell receptor beta chain showed up just once. This sample was taken from a study of blood T cell repertoires in COVID-19. This CDR3 has 14 residues. V was cut by 4 bases and J by 6 bases, with 16 bases left in between. CDR1 SGHTA and CDR2 FQGNSA come from the germline V gene. In the original processing: Nucleated cell number was recorded as an estimate derived from reference gene primer amplification. Profiling relied on immunoSEQ multiplex PCR, and the TCRdb table lists in-frame clones only, not all of them. V, J and clone size are taken as reported in that table, and D and trimming were inferred from the DNA itself. The sample holds roughly 120,000 clones, 90% seen once.

The sequence was obtained from a man aged 45-60 years with active COVID-19. The chain links TRBV7-2 to TRBJ2-7; no clear D gene. Sequencing input: peripheral blood. CDR3 DNA sequence: TGTGCCAGCAGCTCAGCCGCAGGAACATCCGAGCAGTACTTC. The encoded protein is CASSSAAGTSEQYF.